Reported below is one T cell receptor beta chain. Per the original data handling: Using reference gene primer amplification, nucleated cell counts were estimated. Profiling relied on immunoSEQ multiplex PCR, and the TCRdb table lists in-frame clones only, not all of them. V and J calls and clone size come straight from that table; D and trimming were deduced from the DNA. The table shows more than 200,000 clones, with around 87% occurring only once. The data are from a study of blood T cell repertoires in COVID-19. At the level of the study: Sites across the United States, Italy and Spain contributed samples from acute and convalescent COVID-19.

Participants spanned ages roughly 18 to 95 years and resided in about 24 US areas. Donors were grouped by their self-reported clinical history. The CDR3 runs 14 residues. Germline V gives CDR1 SGHRS, CDR2 YFSETQ. Trimming stripped 7 bases from V and 4 bases from J, with 17 bases between. The V gene is TRBV5-1, the J gene TRBJ2-5; D gene ambiguous. Sequenced input: PBMCs or T cells enriched from blood (not recorded which). This clonotype was sampled from a man aged 25 to 40 in a cohort exposed to, infected with or recovered from COVID-19 (not recorded which). CDR3 residues: CASCTELVPETQYF. CDR3 coding DNA: TGCGCCAGCTGCACGGAGCTGGTCCCAGAGACCCAGTACTTC.